The source of this T cell receptor (beta chain) is a study of prognosis after radiotherapy for stage I lung cancer. Study results and caveats: In patients who developed distant metastases, Shannon entropy measured after stereotactic body radiation therapy was lower, and baseline Shannon entropy was not associated with metastases.

Using two-round multiplex PCR, the authors amplified TCR beta CDR3 from genomic DNA. First-round PCR, the initial amplification, used primers specific to each TRBV and TRBJ gene. For its second round, the PCR relied on universal primers. Each CDR3 protein is one row after TCRdb ran MiXCR on the multiplex PCR reads. The sample shows tens of thousands of distinct CDR3 sequences, around 43% of them seen only once. The V and J ends lost 4 bases and 5 bases, in that order; junction bases with no gene match: 8. CDR1 and CDR2 from the germline V gene are DFQATT and SNEGSKA (reference sequence). The CDR3 runs 13 residues. This clonotype appeared many times. The antigen remains unidentified.

The source material was PBMCs, sampled before or after stereotactic body radiation therapy (not recorded which). The V call is TRBV20-1, the J call TRBJ2-7, with TRBD2 matching over 7 bases. This clonotype originated in a donor over 45 with non-small cell lung cancer. The CDR3 reads CSAIAGVSNEQYF. The CDR3 region has the DNA TGCAGTGCTATCGCGGGAGTCTCAAACGAGCAGTACTTC.